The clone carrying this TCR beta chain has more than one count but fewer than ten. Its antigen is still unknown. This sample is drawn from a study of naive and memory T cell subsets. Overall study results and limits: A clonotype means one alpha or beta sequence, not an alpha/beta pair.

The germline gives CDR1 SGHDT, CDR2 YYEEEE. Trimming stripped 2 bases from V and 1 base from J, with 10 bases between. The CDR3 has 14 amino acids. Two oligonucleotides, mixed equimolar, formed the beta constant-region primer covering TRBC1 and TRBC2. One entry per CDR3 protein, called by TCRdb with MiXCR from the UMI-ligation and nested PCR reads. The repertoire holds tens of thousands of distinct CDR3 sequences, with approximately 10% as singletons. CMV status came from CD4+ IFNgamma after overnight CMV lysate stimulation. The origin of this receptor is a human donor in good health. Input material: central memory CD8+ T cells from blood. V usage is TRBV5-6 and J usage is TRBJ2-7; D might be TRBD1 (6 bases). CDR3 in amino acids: CASSFGQNSYEQYF. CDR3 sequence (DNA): TGTGCCAGCAGCTTTGGACAGAATTCCTACGAGCAGTACTTC.